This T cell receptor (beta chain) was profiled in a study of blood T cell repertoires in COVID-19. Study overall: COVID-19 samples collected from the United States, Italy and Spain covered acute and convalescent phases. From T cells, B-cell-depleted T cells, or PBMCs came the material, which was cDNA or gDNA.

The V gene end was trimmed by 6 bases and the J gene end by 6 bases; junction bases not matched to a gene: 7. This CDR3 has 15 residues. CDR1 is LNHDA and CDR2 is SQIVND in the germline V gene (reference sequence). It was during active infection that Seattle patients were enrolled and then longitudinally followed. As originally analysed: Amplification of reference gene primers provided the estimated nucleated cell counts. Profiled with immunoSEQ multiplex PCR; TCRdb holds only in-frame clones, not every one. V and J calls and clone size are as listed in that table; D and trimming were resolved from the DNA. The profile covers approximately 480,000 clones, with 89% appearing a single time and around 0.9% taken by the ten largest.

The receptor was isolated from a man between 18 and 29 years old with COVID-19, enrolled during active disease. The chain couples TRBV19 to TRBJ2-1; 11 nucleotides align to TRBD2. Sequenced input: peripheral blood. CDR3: CASSKLAGESNEQFF. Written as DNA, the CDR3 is TGTGCCAGTAGCAAACTAGCGGGAGAGTCCAATGAGCAGTTCTTC.